Following are 18 T cell receptor beta chains from one sample sequenced in a study of cytomegalovirus exposure and HLA in healthy donors. Produced via immunoSEQ multiplex PCR; TCRdb's table is partial and in-frame only. In the table there are some 74,000 clones, 93% of which are singletons. Sequencing input: PBMCs. Receptors originate from a woman aged 25 to 45 in good health and CMV-seronegative.

The gene calls are TRBV5-6 and TRBJ2-7, with D tentatively TRBD2 (5 bases). Germline CDR1 is SGHDT and CDR2 is YYEEEE. The length of the CDR3 is 16 residues. The V gene lost 3 bases and the J gene lost 6 bases, with 22 bases spanning the gap. In DNA form, the CDR3 reads TGTGCCAGCAGCTCTCTTGGGCTAGTCCAACGGGGCGAGCAGTACTTC. Translating it yields CASSSLGLVQRGEQYF.

The rearrangement links TRBV19 to TRBJ2-1; D perhaps matches TRBD1 (6 bases). V lost 7 bases to trimming and J lost 5 bases, with 15 bases between them. The CDR3 has 14 residues. Germline V gene sequence: CDR1 LNHDA, CDR2 SQIVND (reference sequence). CDR3 residues: CASMGWDTNNEQFF. The CDR3 nucleotides read TGTGCCAGTATGGGGTGGGACACAAACAATGAGCAGTTCTTC.

This chain connects TRBV6-1 to TRBJ2-4; 7 bases are a match to TRBD2. V shed 6 bases and J 9 bases; nucleotides not matched to a gene: 11. CDR3 length: 14 amino acids. CDR1 and CDR2 (germline): MNHNS, SASEGT. CDR3 bases: TGTGCCAGCAGCGCACCGCGGGAGTCTACCATTCAGTACTTC. Protein: CASSAPRESTIQYF.

This sequence joins TRBV5-1 and TRBJ2-7; 9 nucleotides match TRBD1. Per the germline V gene, CDR1 is SGHRS and CDR2 is YFSETQ. V shed 5 bases and J 2 bases; nucleotides not matched to a gene: 8. The CDR3 is made up of 15 amino acids. The CDR3 DNA reads as TGCGCCAGCAGATTCTGGACAGGGGCGACCTACGAGCAGTACTTC. It codes for CASRFWTGATYEQYF.

The V gene is TRBV28, the J gene TRBJ1-1; D is undetermined. CDR3 size: 14 residues. The germline V gene encodes CDR1 MDHEN and CDR2 SYDVKM. V lost 1 base and J lost 11, with 17 bases in between. The CDR3 here is CASSLSTGLMEAFF. CDR3 bases: TGTGCCAGCAGTTTATCGACGGGATTAATGGAGGCTTTCTTT.

V is TRBV7-6 and J is TRBJ1-2, with TRBD1 identical over 8 bases. CDR3 length: 15 amino acids. Germline assignment: CDR1 SGHVS and CDR2 FNYEAQ. The J segment lost 5 bases and the V segment lost 5 bases, leaving 10 bases of the junction unmatched. Written as DNA, the CDR3 is TGTGCCAGCAGCCCCCAAAGGACAGGGAGATATGGCTACACCTTC. Its translation: CASSPQRTGRYGYTF.

The chain joins TRBV27 to TRBJ2-1; 7 positions agree with TRBD1. Germline V gene sequence: CDR1 MNHEY, CDR2 SMNVEV (reference sequence). V lost 5 bases to trimming and J lost 5 bases; unmatched junction nucleotides: 15. The CDR3 spans 17 residues. The CDR3 coding sequence is TGTGCCAGCAGTCGCCGGACAGGTATGTTCCTACACAATGAGCAGTTCTTC. Translating it yields CASSRRTGMFLHNEQFF.

This clone was recorded once. The chain carries TRBV7-9 and TRBJ2-1; D call uncertain. Germline CDR1 and CDR2: SEHNR and FQNEAQ (reference sequence). Trimming removed 5 bases from V and 8 bases from J, with 16 bases in between. CDR3 length: 14 amino acids. The CDR3 loop reads CASSHREEFYEQFF. In DNA, the CDR3 is TGTGCCAGCAGCCATAGAGAAGAGTTTTATGAGCAGTTCTTC.

The chain recombines TRBV5-4 with TRBJ2-7; TRBD1 matches at 8 bases. The V segment lost 4 bases and the J segment 6 bases; nucleotides outside the gene matches: 0. From germline, CDR1 is SGHNT and CDR2 YYREEE (reference sequence). CDR3 size: 11 residues. The CDR3 reads CASSDRGEQYF. CDR3 nucleotide sequence: TGTGCCAGCAGCGACAGGGGCGAGCAGTACTTC.

V is TRBV5-6 and J is TRBJ1-5; D not certain. Trimming shortened V by 3 bases and J by 6 bases, and 7 bases separated the two germline ends. The CDR3 totals 12 residues. Germline CDR1 reads SGHDT; CDR2 reads YYEEEE. The CDR3 DNA is TGTGCCAGCAGCTCCTCGGGTCAGCCCCAGCATTTT. Amino acid sequence: CASSSSGQPQHF.

The gene calls are TRBV6-1 and TRBJ2-3; D is perhaps TRBD2 (5 bases). Germline V gene data show CDR1 as MNHNS and CDR2 as SASEGT. The germline V and J ends were trimmed by 6 bases and 0 bases, with 7 bases remaining between them. The CDR3 length is 13 residues. CDR3 residues: CASRASSTDTQYF. CDR3 nucleotides: TGTGCCAGCAGGGCTAGCAGCACAGATACGCAGTATTTT.

This chain connects TRBV5-1 to TRBJ1-1; 7 bases align to TRBD1. Trimming removed 3 bases from V and 0 bases from J; junction bases left unmatched: 2. The CDR3 runs 14 residues. Germline CDR1 SGHRS, CDR2 YFSETQ. In DNA, the CDR3 is TGCGCCAGCAGCTCGGGACAGATGAACACTGAAGCTTTCTTT. Residues: CASSSGQMNTEAFF.

The V and J genes are TRBV11-2 and TRBJ2-7; 9 bases match TRBD2. The CDR3 has 16 residues. V dropped 5 bases and J dropped 2; count of bases not matched to a gene: 10. Germline CDR1 is SGHAT and CDR2 is FQNNGV. This chain's CDR3 is CASSPRSGTSTYEQYF. Here the CDR3 DNA reads TGTGCCAGCAGCCCTCGCTCCGGGACTAGCACCTACGAGCAGTACTTC.

This clone occurred once. The DNA of the CDR3 is TGCGCCAGCAGCTTGGGGGCTAGCGGGGGCAAATACGAGCAGTACTTC. Protein: CASSLGASGGKYEQYF. The V and J genes are TRBV5-1 and TRBJ2-7; 10 nucleotides agree with TRBD2. The CDR3 loop spans 16 amino acids. CDR1 and CDR2 from the germline V gene are SGHRS and YFSETQ. V was pared by 0 bases and J by 4 bases, with 7 bases of the junction left unmatched.

The chain employs TRBV2 and TRBJ1-6, with 11 bases aligning to TRBD1. Germline CDR1 and CDR2: SNHLY and FYNNEI. The CDR3 runs 14 residues. V was pared by 4 bases and J by 9 bases, with 2 bases of the junction left unmatched. CDR3 sequence (DNA): TGTGCCAGCAGTGCGGACAGGGGGCTTTCACCCCTCCACTTT. Translated: CASSADRGLSPLHF.

About this clone: The sample holds other DNA sequences that translate to the same CDR3. V is TRBV5-1 and J is TRBJ2-3; TRBD2 might be the D (5 bases). This CDR3 has 13 amino acids. The V end was cut by 1 base, the J end by 6 bases, with 9 bases between. CDR1 is SGHRS, CDR2 YFSETQ, per germline. The CDR3 DNA is TGCGCCAGCAGCTTGTCGAGGGAGGATACGCAGTATTTT. As protein: CASSLSREDTQYF.

V and J are TRBV18 and TRBJ2-1, with 9 nucleotides matching TRBD2. This CDR3 has 18 residues. Germline CDR1 and CDR2: KGHSH and LQKENI. Trimming cost V 1 base and J 6 bases; bases outside gene matches: 13. CDR3 sequence (DNA): TGTGCCAGCTCACCACAGAGCGGGGGGCAACGGGTCGTCAATGAGCAGTTCTTC. This encodes CASSPQSGGQRVVNEQFF. Complete variable domain (other parts from reference TRBV18 and TRBJ2-1): NAGVMQNPRHLVRRRGQEARLRCSPMKGHSHVYWYRQLPEEGLKFMVYLQKENIIDESGMPKERFSAEFPKEGPSILRIQQVVRGDSAAYFCASSPQSGGQRVVNEQFFGPGTRLTVL.

V and J are TRBV30 and TRBJ1-1; 7 nucleotides agree with TRBD1. The CDR3 spans 13 residues. After removal of 8 bases from V and 1 base from J, the junction contained 7 bases not matched to a gene. Germline V gene sequence: CDR1 GTSNPN, CDR2 SVGIG (reference sequence). For the CDR3, the DNA is TGTGCCCGCAGAAGGGGGCGGAACACTGAAGCTTTCTTT. Residues: CARRRGRNTEAFF.